The T cell receptor delta chain under discussion was sequenced for a study of Vδ1+ human thymocytes. Points from the study as a whole: Thymic TRG and TRD repertoires appeared highly polyclonal, with Gaussian CDR3 length distributions.

Extracted RNA was reverse transcribed into cDNA. The CDR3 regions were amplified by multiplex PCR from V-gene primers to a constant-region primer. TCRdb repeated clone calling on the multiplex PCR reads with CATT. The data contain tens of thousands of delta-chain clones, about 29% of them seen just once; the ten biggest clones take up 1.6%. Germline V gene sequence: CDR1 TSWWSYY, CDR2 QGS. The V end lost 4 bases, the J end lost 2 bases, and 17 bases lay between the germline ends. This CDR3 contains 16 residues. Concerning this clone: Its antigen is undetermined. It may be a read error: a sequence one base away is much more abundant.

V gene TRDV1 combines with J gene TRDJ1; D is perhaps TRDD3 (6 bases). Sequencing was done on a sample of Vdelta1+ gamma-delta thymocytes from the thymus. The subset denotes: FACS-sorted CD3+ TCRalphabeta- TCRVdelta1+ TCRVdelta2- thymocytes. This clonotype was sampled from a boy under three years old who had congenital heart surgery. In DNA, the CDR3 is TGTGCTCTTGGGGGGAGGCACTACGGGGGAACCGATAAACTCATCTTT. It yields the protein CALGGRHYGGTDKLIF.